This T cell receptor (beta chain) was recorded in a study of control samples from healthy donors and cancer patients. Trimming removed 0 bases at V and 1 base at J, with 4 bases between. The V gene's germline CDR1 is SGHAT and CDR2 FQNNGV. The CDR3 is 13 residues long. Repertoires were generated with immunoSEQ multiplex PCR, while TCRdb's copy carries only in-frame clones and drops some. The sample holds 85,000 to 95,000 clones, 82% seen once. This clonotype was sampled from a woman aged 55 to 70 in good health. The chain links TRBV11-2 to TRBJ2-7; D is undetermined. The sample consisted of blood. The CDR3 DNA reads as TGTGCCAGCAGCTTAGACAGTTCCTACGAGCAGTACTTC. It is translated as CASSLDSSYEQYF.